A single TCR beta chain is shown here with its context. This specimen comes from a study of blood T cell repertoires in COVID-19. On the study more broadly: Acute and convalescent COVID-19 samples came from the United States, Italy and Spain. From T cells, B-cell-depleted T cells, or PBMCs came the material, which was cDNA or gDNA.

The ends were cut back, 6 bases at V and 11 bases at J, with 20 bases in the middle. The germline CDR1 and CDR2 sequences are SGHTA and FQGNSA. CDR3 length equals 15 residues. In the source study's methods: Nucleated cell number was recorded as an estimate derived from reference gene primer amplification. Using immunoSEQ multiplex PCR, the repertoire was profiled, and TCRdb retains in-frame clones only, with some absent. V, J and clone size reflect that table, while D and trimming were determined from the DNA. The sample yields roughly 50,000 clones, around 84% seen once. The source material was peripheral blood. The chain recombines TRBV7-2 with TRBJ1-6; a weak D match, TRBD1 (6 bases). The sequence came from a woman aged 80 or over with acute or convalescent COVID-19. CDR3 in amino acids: CASREEATGLPPLHF. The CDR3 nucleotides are TGTGCCAGCAGGGAAGAAGCGACAGGTCTCCCACCCCTCCACTTT.